What follows is one T cell receptor beta chain and its context. A Seattle source enrolled patients during active infection and followed them longitudinally. Assay: immunoSEQ multiplex PCR; the TCRdb copy retains only in-frame clones and omits some. The sample lists fewer than 200,000 clones, approximately 90% seen once, with around 5% in the top ten. The sample is drawn from a study of blood T cell repertoires in COVID-19. Background on the study: Samples came from the United States, Italy and Spain, spanning acute and convalescent COVID-19. Sources were T cells, B-cell-depleted T cells, or PBMCs; the material itself was cDNA or gDNA.

The sample comprised peripheral blood. The sequence derives from a man aged 18 to 35 with COVID-19, enrolled during active disease.

CDR3 DNA: TGTGCCAGCAGTGAATCAGGGTGGCAGCCCCAGCATTTT. Its translation: CASSESGWQPQHF. The chain couples TRBV2 to TRBJ1-5; possibly TRBD1 for D (5 bases). The CDR3 sequence is 13 residues long. Trimming cost V 2 bases and J 7 bases, with 9 bases left between them. The germline V gene has CDR1 SNHLY and CDR2 FYNNEI.